The 17 T cell receptor beta chains listed next were all sequenced from one sample in a study of T cells in Graves' hyperthyroidism and ophthalmopathy. Amplification of TCR beta CDR3 regions was performed using RNA transcripts as template. Researchers ran a first-round RT-PCR on the TCR CDR3 using the HTBI primer set. Using its own MiXCR run on the multiplex PCR reads, TCRdb lists one record per CDR3 protein. The repertoire holds 200,000 to 250,000 distinct CDR3 sequences, about 15% seen once, with around 30% in the top ten. Sequencing was carried out using blood. The receptor source for this set is a woman aged 18-35 years with Graves' ophthalmopathy.

J is TRBJ1-4 and V is TRBV3-1; no firm D call. Deletions cut 3 bases from V and 7 bases from J, with 18 bases between. The germline CDR1 and CDR2 sequences are LGHDT and YNNKEL (reference sequence). The CDR3 is 16 residues long. CDR3 sequence: CASSHRSMGSLEKLFF. Here the CDR3 DNA reads TGTGCCAGCAGCCATCGATCGATGGGTTCCCTTGAAAAACTGTTTTTT.

This clonotype was detected ten times or more. The chain uses TRBV2 and TRBJ2-7; 13 bases match TRBD2. CDR3 length: 14 residues. Trimming removed 3 bases from V and 4 bases from J; junction bases left unmatched: 0. The germline gives CDR1 SNHLY, CDR2 FYNNEI. CDR3 sequence reads: CASSETSGRYEQYF. The CDR3 bases are TGTGCCAGCAGTGAGACTAGCGGGAGGTACGAGCAGTACTTC. Looking up the rest from reference TRBV2 and TRBJ2-7 gives the full variable domain: EPEVTQTPSHQVTQMGQEVILRCVPISNHLYFYWYRQILGQKVEFLVSFYNNEISEKSEIFDDQFSVERPDGSNFTLKIRSTKLEDSAMYFCASSETSGRYEQYFGPGTRLTVT.

This clonotype was seen ten or more times. The V call is TRBV27, the J call TRBJ2-7; D is perhaps TRBD2 (5 bases). In germline, CDR1 is MNHEY, CDR2 SMNVEV (reference sequence). This CDR3 has 15 residues. V was cut by 5 bases and J by 2 bases, with 16 bases left in between. The CDR3 protein is CASSLRGLAAYEQYF. In DNA form, the CDR3 reads TGTGCCAGCAGTCTCCGAGGGCTCGCCGCCTACGAGCAGTACTTC.

The rearrangement links TRBV7-6 to TRBJ2-5; D possibly corresponds to TRBD2 (5 bases). V lost 5 bases, J lost 5 bases, and 12 bases lay in between. CDR3 length equals 13 residues. Germline-derived CDR1 and CDR2 are SGHVS and FNYEAQ. CDR3 DNA sequence: TGTGCCAGCAGCCCCCTGGAGGTCGAGACCCAGTACTTC. It codes for CASSPLEVETQYF. The full variable domain, in which reference TRBV7-6 and TRBJ2-5 provide the parts outside the CDR3, is GAGVSQSPRYKVTKRGQDVALRCDPISGHVSLYWYRQALGQGPEFLTYFNYEAQQDKSGLPNDRFSAERPEGSISTLTIQRTEQRDSAMYRCASSPLEVETQYFGPGTRLLVL.

This clonotype occurred many times. The chain combines TRBV13 with TRBJ1-1; D is perhaps TRBD1 (6 bases). Trimming removed 6 bases from V and 2 bases from J, with 7 bases in between. CDR1 and CDR2 (germline): PRHDT, FYEKMQ (reference sequence). CDR3 length: 12 amino acids. CDR3 loop: CASRGANTEAFF. CDR3 coding DNA: TGTGCCAGCAGGGGGGCAAACACTGAAGCTTTCTTT. Full variable domain (rest looked up from reference TRBV13 and TRBJ1-1): AAGVIQSPRHLIKEKRETATLKCYPIPRHDTVYWYQQGPGQDPQFLISFYEKMQSDKGSIPDRFSAQQFSDYHSELNMSSLELGDSALYFCASRGANTEAFFGQGTRLTVV.

This clonotype was found many times. The chain carries TRBV7-2 and TRBJ2-3; D unresolved. Per the germline V gene, CDR1 is SGHTA and CDR2 is FQGNSA. This CDR3 region has 11 residues. V gave up 0 bases and J gave up 5 bases, with 0 bases separating them. The CDR3 loop is CASSLADTQYF. The CDR3 DNA sequence: TGTGCCAGCAGCTTAGCAGATACGCAGTATTTT.

In this sample, this clonotype turned up once. The chain links TRBV2 to TRBJ2-7; 7 bases match TRBD1. CDR1 is SNHLY and CDR2 is FYNNEI in the germline V gene. After removal of 8 bases from V and 0 bases from J, the junction contained 4 bases not matched to a gene. This CDR3 has 13 residues. The CDR3 spells CASRDSYSYEQYF. CDR3 nucleotides: TGTGCCAGCCGGGACAGCTACTCCTACGAGCAGTACTTC.

This clonotype was found many times. J is TRBJ2-1 and V is TRBV24-1, with 10 bases identical to TRBD2. V was clipped by 2 bases and J by 8 bases; unmatched bases: 8. The CDR3 loop spans 16 amino acids. Per germline, CDR1 KGHDR and CDR2 SFDVKD. Written as DNA, the CDR3 is TGTGCCACCAGTGATTCCCTAGCGGGAGAATTGGATGAGCAGTTCTTC. It yields the protein CATSDSLAGELDEQFF.

This rearrangement joins TRBV2 to TRBJ2-6; tentatively, D is TRBD2 (6 bases). CDR1 and CDR2 from the germline V gene are SNHLY and FYNNEI. This CDR3 contains 16 residues. Trimming took off 1 base at V and 2 bases at J, with 9 bases between the two ends. CDR3 residues: CASSEEAGTGANVLTF. DNA for the CDR3: TGTGCCAGCAGTGAAGAGGCGGGAACTGGGGCCAACGTCCTGACTTTC.

This clonotype was picked up many times. V gene TRBV4-1 combines with J gene TRBJ1-2, with 9 bases lining up with TRBD1. This CDR3 has 14 residues. Germline-derived CDR1 and CDR2 are MGHRA and YSYEKL. V shed 4 bases and J 4 bases; nucleotides not matched to a gene: 4. As DNA, the CDR3 is TGCGCCAGCAGCCGGACAGGGGTTAGCTATGGCTACACCTTC. It encodes CASSRTGVSYGYTF.

This clonotype occurred many times. The rearrangement joins TRBV19 to TRBJ1-1; a possible D gene is TRBD1 (5 bases). This CDR3 region has 15 residues. Germline V gene data show CDR1 as LNHDA and CDR2 as SQIVND (reference sequence). V was trimmed by 5 bases and J by 0 bases, leaving 13 bases between them. The chain's CDR3 is CASSPGQAMNTEAFF. In DNA, the CDR3 is TGTGCCAGTAGTCCAGGGCAGGCCATGAACACTGAAGCTTTCTTT. Supplemented by reference TRBV19 and TRBJ1-1, the full variable domain reads DGGITQSPKYLFRKEGQNVTLSCEQNLNHDAMYWYRQDPGQGLRLIYYSQIVNDFQKGDIAEGYSVSREKKESFPLTVTSAQKNPTAFYLCASSPGQAMNTEAFFGQGTRLTVV.

At least ten counts were recorded for this clonotype. The chain has TRBV7-8 and TRBJ2-3; D gene uncertain. The CDR3 is made up of 12 amino acids. CDR1 is SGHVS and CDR2 is FQNEAQ in the germline V gene. Trimming cost V 6 bases and J 4 bases, with 8 bases left between them. The CDR3 spells CASRTMPDTQYF. The CDR3 bases are TGTGCCAGCAGGACGATGCCAGATACGCAGTATTTT.

This clonotype was recorded at least ten times. J is TRBJ2-1 and V is TRBV9; TRBD2 matches at 11 bases. The germline V gene encodes CDR1 SGDLS and CDR2 YYNGEE. The CDR3 runs to 18 residues. V was pared by 4 bases and J by 7 bases, with 16 bases of the junction left unmatched. The chain's CDR3 is CASSPSGVAGGPGNEQFF. The CDR3 coding sequence is TGTGCCAGCAGCCCCAGTGGGGTAGCGGGAGGGCCAGGGAATGAGCAGTTCTTC.

The chain has TRBV14 and TRBJ2-2; no firm D call. CDR3 size: 12 residues. The germline gives CDR1 SGHDN, CDR2 FVKESK. The ends were cut back, 5 bases at V and 3 bases at J, with 4 bases in the middle. The CDR3 region has the DNA TGTGCCAGCAGCAAATACACCGGGGAGCTGTTTTTT. It encodes CASSKYTGELFF.

This clonotype was seen many times. The rearrangement links TRBV11-3 to TRBJ2-5; no definite D call. CDR3 length: 13 residues. Trimming took 6 bases from V and 4 from J, leaving 12 bases between them. The germline V gene has CDR1 SGHNT and CDR2 YENEEA. CDR3 coding DNA: TGTGCCAGCAGTCCCCGTGTGGGAGAGACCCAGTACTTC. Amino acids: CASSPRVGETQYF. Variable domain in full (rest from reference TRBV11-3 and TRBJ2-5): EAGVVQSPRYKIIEKKQPVAFWCNPISGHNTLYWYLQNLGQGPELLIRYENEEAVDDSQLPKDRFSAERLKGVDSTLKIQPAELGDSAVYLCASSPRVGETQYFGPGTRLLVL.

At least ten counts were recorded for this clonotype. DNA of the CDR3: TGTGCCAGCAGCCAAGAGGGGACAGGGCTCCTCCTAGCCAAAAACATTCAGTACTTC. Its translation is CASSQEGTGLLLAKNIQYF. The chain uses TRBV3-1 and TRBJ2-4, with TRBD1 identical over 9 bases. Germline assignment: CDR1 LGHDT and CDR2 YNNKEL (reference sequence). V gave up 0 bases and J gave up 0 bases; unmatched junction bases: 9. CDR3 size: 19 residues.

There are many counts of this clonotype. J is TRBJ2-3 and V is TRBV12-3 or TRBV12-4; D is ambiguous. V dropped 3 bases and J dropped 1 base, with 11 bases sitting between them. This CDR3 region has 15 residues. The CDR3 loop reads CASSFSTSGTDTQYF. DNA for the CDR3: TGTGCCAGCAGTTTCAGTACGAGTGGCACAGATACGCAGTATTTT.